This TCR beta chain derives from a study of spatial heterogeneity in lung cancer. Study findings and constraints: The study found that expanded intratumoral alpha and beta TCR counts tracked tumor mutation counts.

In TCRdb, the 5' RACE reads were re-called with MiXCR into one record per CDR3 protein. The table has several thousand distinct CDR3 sequences, approximately 30% seen once. Time point specified: sample taken at primary tumor resection. The donors comprised about 74 untreated early-stage non-small cell lung cancer patients. TCRs were sequenced from unsorted whole RNA of tumor, nontumor lung or PBMC. The CDR3 is 14 amino acids. Between the trimmed V and J ends, which lost 0 bases and 5 bases, there was a span of 10 bases. Germline assignment: CDR1 KGHSH and CDR2 LQKENI. On this clonotype itself: The antigen remains undetermined.

This TCR came from a female donor with early-stage non-small cell lung cancer. This chain joins TRBV18 and TRBJ1-1; no clear D gene. The sample consisted of lung tumor tissue, taken at surgery. The CDR3 is CASSPPSTATEAFF. In DNA, the CDR3 is TGTGCCAGCTCACCACCGAGTACGGCAACTGAAGCTTTCTTT.